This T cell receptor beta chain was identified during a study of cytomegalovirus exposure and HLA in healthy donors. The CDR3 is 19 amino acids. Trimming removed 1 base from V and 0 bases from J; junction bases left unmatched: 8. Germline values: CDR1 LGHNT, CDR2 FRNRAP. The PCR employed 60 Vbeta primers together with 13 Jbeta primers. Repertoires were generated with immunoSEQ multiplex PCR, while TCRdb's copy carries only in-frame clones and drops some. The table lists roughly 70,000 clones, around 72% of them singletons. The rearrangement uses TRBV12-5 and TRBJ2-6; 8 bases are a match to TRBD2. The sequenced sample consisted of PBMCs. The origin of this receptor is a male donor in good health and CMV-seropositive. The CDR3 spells CASGLAFSGKNSGANVLTF. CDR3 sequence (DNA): TGTGCTAGTGGTTTGGCCTTTAGCGGGAAAAACTCTGGGGCCAACGTCCTGACTTTC.